The 20 T cell receptor beta chains listed next were all sequenced from one sample in a study of T cell responses to AZD1222 COVID-19 vaccine. The assay was immunoSEQ multiplex PCR, and TCRdb's table has in-frame clones only and misses some. The data hold 180,000 or so clones, with around nine tenths observed a single time. The sequencing used peripheral blood, collected on day 0 of AZD1222 vaccination. These receptors originate from an adult in good health.

This sequence joins TRBV2 and TRBJ1-6; possibly TRBD1 for D (6 bases). Germline lookup yields CDR1 SNHLY and CDR2 FYNNEI. Trimming took 10 bases from V and 8 from J, leaving 21 bases between them. The CDR3 is made up of 15 amino acids. The CDR3 spells CATRMGGEYHSPLHF. The CDR3 DNA reads TGTGCCACCAGGATGGGGGGCGAGTACCATTCACCCCTCCACTTT.

V usage is TRBV19 and J usage is TRBJ2-1; either TRBD1 or TRBD2 may fit D (6 bases each). Trimming took 4 bases from V and 5 from J, leaving 15 bases between them. This CDR3 has 15 amino acids. Germline CDR1 LNHDA, CDR2 SQIVND (reference sequence). The CDR3 reads CASSKGGLADNEQFF. The CDR3 bases are TGTGCCAGTAGTAAAGGGGGGCTAGCCGACAATGAGCAGTTCTTC.

This clone was seen just once. The V gene is TRBV2, the J gene TRBJ1-4, with TRBD1 identical over 9 bases. CDR1 is SNHLY and CDR2 is FYNNEI in the germline V gene. The CDR3 consists of 14 residues. The J segment lost 5 bases and the V segment lost 6 bases, leaving 4 bases of the junction unmatched. This CDR3 is CASSGQGTNEKLFF. In DNA form, the CDR3 reads TGTGCCAGCAGCGGACAGGGGACAAATGAAAAACTGTTTTTT. Full variable domain (outside the CDR3, taken from reference TRBV2 and TRBJ1-4): EPEVTQTPSHQVTQMGQEVILRCVPISNHLYFYWYRQILGQKVEFLVSFYNNEISEKSEIFDDQFSVERPDGSNFTLKIRSTKLEDSAMYFCASSGQGTNEKLFFGSGTQLSVL.

The chain couples TRBV19 to TRBJ2-2; D is unclear. The CDR3 sequence is 12 residues long. Trimming took off 5 bases at V and 6 bases at J, with 7 bases between the two ends. Germline V CDR1 and CDR2: LNHDA, SQIVND (reference sequence). The CDR3 loop is CASSPQAGELFF. As DNA, the CDR3 is TGTGCCAGTAGTCCTCAGGCCGGGGAGCTGTTTTTT.

The chain combines TRBV5-8 with TRBJ1-1; 8 positions agree with TRBD1. J lost 6 bases, V lost 4 bases, and 17 bases had no gene match. Germline V gene sequence: CDR1 SGHTS, CDR2 YDEGEE. The CDR3 runs to 17 residues. As DNA, the CDR3 is TGTGCCAGCAGCCAAACCAAGGGACAGGCTCTCCCTTCTGAAGCTTTCTTT. Translating it yields CASSQTKGQALPSEAFF.

The chain uses TRBV10-3 and TRBJ1-2; D might be TRBD1 (5 bases). CDR1 is ENHRY and CDR2 is SYGVKD in the germline V gene. V was pared by 9 bases and J by 3 bases, with 17 bases between. This CDR3 spans 14 amino acids. The CDR3 here is CAMKDPTGDYGYTF. The CDR3 nucleotides read TGTGCCATGAAGGACCCGACGGGGGACTATGGCTACACCTTC.

The rearrangement uses TRBV10-3 and TRBJ1-1; a possible D gene is TRBD1 (5 bases). CDR3 length equals 11 residues. Trimming shortened V by 6 bases and J by 5 bases, and 7 bases separated the two germline ends. The germline CDR1 and CDR2 sequences are ENHRY and SYGVKD. The CDR3 here is CAISKGTEAFF. The CDR3 DNA is TGTGCCATCAGCAAGGGGACTGAAGCTTTCTTT.

The rearrangement uses TRBV19 and TRBJ1-6; TRBD1 might be the D (6 bases). This CDR3 is 14 amino acids long. Trimming shortened V by 8 bases and J by 12 bases, and 20 bases separated the two germline ends. Looked up from germline, CDR1 is LNHDA and CDR2 is SQIVND (reference sequence). The CDR3 region has the DNA TGTGCCAGTGGACAAGACAGGCTCCAGGGACCCCTCCACTTT. Protein product: CASGQDRLQGPLHF.

The chain couples TRBV7-9 to TRBJ1-3, with 10 bases matching TRBD1. This CDR3 is 13 amino acids long. Germline CDR1 is SEHNR and CDR2 is FQNEAQ (reference sequence). V lost 11 bases, J lost 2 bases, and 3 bases stayed unmatched. The CDR3 sequence: CALTGGAGNTIYF. The CDR3 region has the DNA TGTGCCCTGACAGGGGGCGCTGGAAACACCATATATTTT.

V and J are TRBV10-3 and TRBJ2-3, with 13 bases that match TRBD2. J lost 3 bases, V lost 3 bases, and 9 bases had no gene match. CDR3 length: 18 amino acids. Germline values: CDR1 ENHRY, CDR2 SYGVKD. The CDR3 coding sequence is TGTGCCATCAGTGATTCGAGACTAGCGGGGGGCCATACAGATACGCAGTATTTT. Protein: CAISDSRLAGGHTDTQYF.

V is TRBV11-3 and J is TRBJ2-1; D possibly corresponds to TRBD1 (6 bases). The germline V and J ends were trimmed by 2 bases and 7 bases, with 15 bases remaining between them. The CDR3 is 15 amino acids. CDR1 is SGHNT, CDR2 YENEEA, per germline. CDR3 sequence reads: CASSLTARGPNEQFF. The DNA of the CDR3 is TGTGCCAGCAGCTTAACTGCCAGGGGTCCTAATGAGCAGTTCTTC. Full variable domain (rest looked up from reference TRBV11-3 and TRBJ2-1): EAGVVQSPRYKIIEKKQPVAFWCNPISGHNTLYWYLQNLGQGPELLIRYENEEAVDDSQLPKDRFSAERLKGVDSTLKIQPAELGDSAVYLCASSLTARGPNEQFFGPGTRLTVL.

This clone was picked up a small number of times. This chain connects TRBV3-1 (or the pseudogene TRBV3-2) to TRBJ1-2; D not certain. Trimming stripped 1 base from V and 4 bases from J, with 13 bases between. The CDR3 has 15 amino acids. Germline values: CDR1 LGHDT, CDR2 YNNKEL (reference sequence). CDR3 sequence (DNA): TGTGCCAGCAGCCAAGTTGAGAGCGTTGGCTATGGCTACACCTTC. It is translated as CASSQVESVGYGYTF.

The gene calls are TRBV19 and TRBJ1-1; D gene ambiguous. The CDR3 is made up of 13 amino acids. V gave up 7 bases and J gave up 7 bases, with 16 bases separating them. The germline gives CDR1 LNHDA, CDR2 SQIVND (reference sequence). CDR3 sequence (DNA): TGTGCCAGTATGAATCTACAGCCACTTGAAGCTTTCTTT. Its translation: CASMNLQPLEAFF. The full variable domain, in which reference TRBV19 and TRBJ1-1 provide the parts outside the CDR3, is DGGITQSPKYLFRKEGQNVTLSCEQNLNHDAMYWYRQDPGQGLRLIYYSQIVNDFQKGDIAEGYSVSREKKESFPLTVTSAQKNPTAFYLCASMNLQPLEAFFGQGTRLTVV.

This chain links TRBV7-6 with TRBJ2-7; 12 bases align to TRBD2. The CDR3 length is 14 residues. Germline V gene lookup returns CDR1 SGHVS and CDR2 FNYEAQ. The trim removed 5 bases at V and 6 bases at J, leaving 5 bases unmatched. This CDR3 reads CASSPLAGGLEQYF. CDR3 nucleotide sequence: TGTGCCAGCAGCCCCCTAGCGGGGGGGCTCGAGCAGTACTTC.

The chain links TRBV19 to TRBJ1-3; D may be TRBD1 (6 bases). The germline V gene encodes CDR1 LNHDA and CDR2 SQIVND (reference sequence). This CDR3 contains 19 residues. The V end was cut by 6 bases, the J end by 3 bases, with 27 bases between. CDR3 region: CASSNTRTGAGRDGNTIYF. The CDR3 region has the DNA TGTGCCAGTAGCAATACCCGGACGGGGGCAGGGCGCGATGGAAACACCATATATTTT.

This clone has a single count. The chain couples TRBV5-1 to TRBJ1-1, with D tentatively TRBD1 (6 bases). This CDR3 is 15 amino acids long. CDR1 and CDR2 (germline): SGHRS, YFSETQ. The V gene lost 0 bases and the J gene lost 2 bases, with 11 bases spanning the gap. The CDR3 nucleotides are TGCGCCAGCAGCTTGGGTGTGGGGGGCAACACTGAAGCTTTCTTT. This gives the protein CASSLGVGGNTEAFF. Together with reference TRBV5-1 and TRBJ1-1, the CDR3 gives the full variable domain: KAGVTQTPRYLIKTRGQQVTLSCSPISGHRSVSWYQQTPGQGLQFLFEYFSETQRNKGNFPGRFSGRQFSNSRSEMNVSTLELGDSALYLCASSLGVGGNTEAFFGQGTRLTVV.

In this sample, this clone turned up once. The V call is TRBV2, the J call TRBJ2-3; D ambiguous. The germline CDR1 and CDR2 sequences are SNHLY and FYNNEI. The ends were cut back, 6 bases at V and 0 bases at J, with 10 bases in the middle. CDR3 length equals 14 residues. CDR3 bases: TGTGCCAGCAGGAACGGGTTAAGCACAGATACGCAGTATTTT. It translates to CASRNGLSTDTQYF.

This clone was counted once. The chain links TRBV6-5 to TRBJ1-1, with a tentative D call TRBD1 (5 bases). CDR3 length: 15 amino acids. Germline CDR1 MNHEY, CDR2 SVGAGI. The germline V and J ends were trimmed by 0 bases and 3 bases, with 11 bases remaining between them. The CDR3 DNA reads as TGTGCCAGCAGTTACTCGGCAGGGTCGTACACTGAAGCTTTCTTT. Amino acids: CASSYSAGSYTEAFF.

This clone appeared once. The chain links TRBV9 to TRBJ1-1; D not resolved. V was clipped by 0 bases and J by 4 bases, with 10 bases between them. The CDR3 spans 14 residues. The germline V gene encodes CDR1 SGDLS and CDR2 YYNGEE. CDR3 nucleotide sequence: TGTGCCAGCAGCGTAGCTTCGCGTTCCACTGAAGCTTTCTTT. It is translated as CASSVASRSTEAFF. Full variable domain (rest looked up from reference TRBV9 and TRBJ1-1): DSGVTQTPKHLITATGQRVTLRCSPRSGDLSVYWYQQSLDQGLQFLIQYYNGEERAKGNILERFSAQQFPDLHSELNLSSLELGDSALYFCASSVASRSTEAFFGQGTRLTVV.

This chain links TRBV4-1 with TRBJ2-1; D gene ambiguous. V gave up 2 bases and J gave up 5 bases, with 10 bases separating them. The CDR3 is made up of 14 amino acids. Germline V gives CDR1 MGHRA, CDR2 YSYEKL. CDR3 sequence reads: CASSQQERDNEQFF. The CDR3, as DNA: TGCGCCAGCAGCCAACAGGAGCGAGACAATGAGCAGTTCTTC.